The 9 T cell receptor beta chains listed next were all sequenced from one sample in a study of T cell changes during pregnancy in multiple sclerosis. TCRdb keeps only in-frame clones here, not all; method: immunoSEQ multiplex PCR. The sample has some 64,000 clones, approximately 92% seen once; the top ten hold 2.3%. This sample comprised peripheral blood, obtained in the first trimester of pregnancy. The receptors come from a female donor with multiple sclerosis, enrolled in a pregnancy study.

The chain is built from TRBV27 and TRBJ2-3; D is undetermined. CDR3 length: 12 residues. Deletions cut 5 bases from V and 2 bases from J, with 5 bases between. The germline CDR1 and CDR2 sequences are MNHEY and SMNVEV (reference sequence). CDR3: CASSPNTDTQYF. Here the CDR3 DNA reads TGTGCCAGCAGTCCAAACACAGATACGCAGTATTTT.

The CDR3 sequence is CAWSFGGGSYEQYF. DNA of the CDR3: TGTGCCTGGAGTTTCGGGGGGGGATCCTACGAGCAGTACTTC. V gene TRBV30 combines with J gene TRBJ2-7; 8 bases are a match to TRBD2. Germline loops: CDR1 GTSNPN, CDR2 SVGIG (reference sequence). The CDR3 spans 14 residues. J was trimmed by 1 base and V by 2 bases; bases with no gene match: 4.

The chain is built from TRBV19 and TRBJ2-1, with a possible D match to TRBD1 (6 bases). Trimming removed 2 bases at V and 8 bases at J, with 7 bases between. Germline CDR1 is LNHDA and CDR2 is SQIVND (reference sequence). CDR3 length equals 12 residues. CDR3 protein: CASSIQGYEQFF. The DNA of the CDR3 is TGTGCCAGTAGTATACAGGGGTATGAGCAGTTCTTC.

This clone appeared once. The V and J genes are TRBV27 and TRBJ2-3, with TRBD1 matching over 7 bases. Unmatched junction bases numbered 6, after V lost 6 bases and J lost 3 bases. The CDR3 consists of 14 residues. Germline V lookup: CDR1 MNHEY, CDR2 SMNVEV (reference sequence). The CDR3 sequence is CASRRQGLTDTQYF. In DNA, the CDR3 is TGTGCCAGCAGGAGACAGGGATTGACAGATACGCAGTATTTT.

The chain couples TRBV5-6 to TRBJ2-5; perhaps TRBD2 as D (5 bases). This CDR3 is 15 amino acids long. From germline, CDR1 is SGHDT and CDR2 YYEEEE. Trimming cost V 4 bases and J 4 bases, with 17 bases left between them. The CDR3 DNA sequence: TGTGCCAGCAGCGGACCGGGATATTTGGGAGAGACCCAGTACTTC. Its protein is CASSGPGYLGETQYF.

The genes are TRBV5-4 and TRBJ2-7; D might be TRBD1 (5 bases). Trimming removed 2 bases at V and 4 bases at J, with 7 bases between. This CDR3 spans 12 amino acids. Germline CDR1 reads SGHNT; CDR2 reads YYREEE (reference sequence). The CDR3, as DNA: TGTGCCAGCAGCTTCCAGGGTTACGAGCAGTACTTC. This encodes CASSFQGYEQYF.

The chain recombines TRBV11-2 with TRBJ2-1, with 11 positions matching TRBD1. This CDR3 is built from 16 residues. V was clipped by 4 bases and J by 6 bases; unmatched bases: 8. Germline V gene lookup returns CDR1 SGHAT and CDR2 FQNNGV. DNA for the CDR3: TGTGCCAGCAGCTCTGTACAGGACAGGGGGCCCAATGAGCAGTTCTTC. Translating gives CASSSVQDRGPNEQFF.

This chain uses TRBV6-5 with TRBJ1-2; D unresolved. This CDR3 spans 12 amino acids. Per the germline V gene, CDR1 is MNHEY and CDR2 is SVGAGI. V was clipped by 3 bases and J by 10 bases, with 12 bases between them. In DNA, the CDR3 is TGTGCCAGCAGTTATAACGCCGAACTCTACACCTTC. Its translation: CASSYNAELYTF.

V and J are TRBV5-1 and TRBJ2-1; D unresolved. In germline, CDR1 is SGHRS, CDR2 YFSETQ. Trimming pared 3 bases from V and 0 bases from J, leaving 13 bases between. CDR3 length: 16 amino acids. The CDR3 reads CASSSLSSSSYNEQFF. The CDR3 nucleotides read TGCGCCAGCAGCTCCCTTAGTTCAAGCTCCTACAATGAGCAGTTCTTC.